A selection of T cell receptor beta chains follows, all from one sample in a study of blood T cells in healthy people across ages. TCRdb processed the 5' RACE reads anew with MiXCR; each CDR3 protein has one entry. The table lists about 1,600,000 distinct CDR3 sequences, 40% to 50% of them singletons. The material sequenced was blood. These receptors originate from a woman aged 18-29 years in good health. Each CDR3 is given with its conserved first and last residue. The D gene is left open where the match is weak. Size tells how often a clone was seen (once, few, many) or the class of an expanded clone, and some rows leave it out.

TGTGCCAGCAGTTTAGGAGTGGCAGGTCTAGGCTACACCTTC | CASSLGVAGLGYTF | - | TRBJ1-2 | - | TRBV12-3/TRBV12-4
TGTGCCAGCGGGCTAGCGGGGGGCAACACCGGGGAGCTGTTTTTT | CASGLAGGNTGELFF | - | TRBJ2-2 | TRBD2 | TRBV28
TGTGCCAGCAGGCCGGCCGGGACTCCTAATGAGCAGTACTTC | CASRPAGTPNEQYF | - | TRBJ2-5 | - | TRBV28
TGCGCCAGCAGCTTACGAGGGTTTGTGGGGCAAGAGACCCAGTACTTC | CASSLRGFVGQETQYF | - | TRBJ2-5 | - | TRBV5-1
TGCAGCGTTGAAGAAGTCTCTGGAGCTAGGGGCGGTGAAAAACTGTTTTTT | CSVEEVSGARGGEKLFF | - | TRBJ1-4 | - | TRBV29-1
TGTGCCAGCACAACAGGGGTTGGCACTGAAGCTTTCTTT | CASTTGVGTEAFF | - | TRBJ1-1 | TRBD1 | TRBV6-5
TGTGCTAGCAGCTGGGGAACAGGGAACACCGGGGAGCTGTTTTTT | CASSWGTGNTGELFF | once | TRBJ2-2 | - | TRBV7-7
TGCGCCAGCAGCTTGTGGGCAGGGGCTGACACTGAAGCTTTCTTT | CASSLWAGADTEAFF | - | TRBJ1-1 | - | TRBV5-1
TGCGGTGCTAGGTCCATCGGAGATAGCAATCAGCCCCAGCATTTT | CGARSIGDSNQPQHF | - | TRBJ1-5 | - | TRBV20-1
TGTGCCAGCAGTAGCCCGGGACAGGGGTTGAGACAGCCCCAGCATTTT | CASSSPGQGLRQPQHF | - | TRBJ1-5 | TRBD1 | TRBV6-6
TGCGCCAGCAGTCTAGGGGGAACGGGAGATACGCAGTATTTT | CASSLGGTGDTQYF | - | TRBJ2-3 | - | TRBV10-1
TGTGCCAGCAGCCAACGACTAGCGGGAGGGGGCGGGGAGCTGTTTTTT | CASSQRLAGGGGELFF | few | TRBJ2-2 | TRBD2 | TRBV7-6
TGTGCCAGCAACCCCGGGACAGATATGTACGAGCAGTACTTC | CASNPGTDMYEQYF | - | TRBJ2-7 | TRBD1 | TRBV2
TGTGCCGTCAGTGGGCCAAACGGGACAGGGAGCTCCTACGAGCAGTACTTC | CAVSGPNGTGSSYEQYF | - | TRBJ2-7 | TRBD1 | TRBV10-3
TGCACCAGCAGTACCGACCGCGGGAGGCCCCACGAGCAGTACTTC | CTSSTDRGRPHEQYF | - | TRBJ2-7 | TRBD2 | TRBV10-2
TGTGCCAGCAGTGTGTCCGTAGAGACCCAGTACTTC | CASSVSVETQYF | - | TRBJ2-5 | - | TRBV7-2
TGCGCCAGCAGCTTGGGCGGGACTAGCGGTGATGAGCAGTTCTTC | CASSLGGTSGDEQFF | few | TRBJ2-1 | TRBD2 | TRBV5-1
TGTGCCAGCAGCTCCGAACTAGTTCGACGTGGTCTCACAGATACGCAGTATTTT | CASSSELVRRGLTDTQYF | - | TRBJ2-3 | - | TRBV7-2
TGTGCCTGGAGTGTCCCCAGGGTGAGGGGGAGCACTGAAGCTTTCTTT | CAWSVPRVRGSTEAFF | - | TRBJ1-1 | - | TRBV30
TGTGCCAGCAGCCCCGGGACTAGCGGGAGAGGGGAGCTGTTTTTT | CASSPGTSGRGELFF | once | TRBJ2-2 | TRBD2 | TRBV13
TGTGCCAGCAGTGTCAGCGGGGGGTCAGATACGCAGTATTTT | CASSVSGGSDTQYF | - | TRBJ2-3 | TRBD2 | TRBV12-3/TRBV12-4
TGTGCCAGCAGCTTAAGCCCAGCGGGATACAATGAGCAGTTCTTC | CASSLSPAGYNEQFF | - | TRBJ2-1 | TRBD2 | TRBV7-2
TGTGCCAGTTTAGCGGACCCATACAATGAGCAGTTCTTC | CASLADPYNEQFF | - | TRBJ2-1 | - | TRBV7-9
TGTGCCAGCAGACGTAATGTGGGACAAGAGACCCAGTACTTC | CASRRNVGQETQYF | few | TRBJ2-5 | - | TRBV6-5
TGTGCCAGCACCAGGACAGGGCTAAATGAAAAACTGTTTTTT | CASTRTGLNEKLFF | - | TRBJ1-4 | TRBD1 | TRBV5-4
TGTGCCAGCAGGCGGTACCAAAGCACAGATACGCAGTATTTT | CASRRYQSTDTQYF | - | TRBJ2-3 | - | TRBV14
TGTACCACCTGCGCGGGAGACGGGTACATTCAGTACTTC | CTTCAGDGYIQYF | - | TRBJ2-4 | TRBD2 | TRBV10-3
TGTGCCAGCAGTACAATGGGACAGAACTATGGCTACACCTTC | CASSTMGQNYGYTF | few | TRBJ1-2 | TRBD1 | TRBV2
TGCAGCGCTCAGGTGCCAGGGAGTATTAATCAGCCCCAGCATTTT | CSAQVPGSINQPQHF | few | TRBJ1-5 | - | TRBV20-1
TGTGCCAGCAGTTCGTCCCAACAAGAGACCCAGTACTTC | CASSSSQQETQYF | - | TRBJ2-5 | - | TRBV6-5
TGTGCCAGCAGCTTCATAAACCCGAAGGGTGGCTACACCTTC | CASSFINPKGGYTF | - | TRBJ1-2 | - | TRBV7-9
TGTGCCAGCAGCTTATCGATGGAGTCCTACGAGCAGTACTTC | CASSLSMESYEQYF | - | TRBJ2-7 | - | TRBV27
TGCACCAGCAGCCCCGGTCGGGCGGGTACTGAAAAACTGTTTTTT | CTSSPGRAGTEKLFF | - | TRBJ1-4 | - | TRBV1
TGTGCCTTAGCACCGGCTCTCTCTGGGGCCAACGTCCTGACTTTC | CALAPALSGANVLTF | - | TRBJ2-6 | - | TRBV21-1
TGCGCCAGCAGCCTCCCCCAGGGTGGGGGGAATGAGCAGTTCTTC | CASSLPQGGGNEQFF | - | TRBJ2-1 | - | TRBV5-1
TGTGCCAGCAGCCCATTGAAGGGTTTAGAGGATGAGCAGTTCTTC | CASSPLKGLEDEQFF | - | TRBJ2-1 | - | TRBV27
TGCGCCAGCAGCTTCCGACTAGCGGGAGATCTTGATGAGCAGTTCTTC | CASSFRLAGDLDEQFF | - | TRBJ2-1 | TRBD2 | TRBV5-1
TGTGCCAGCTCACCCCTTGTCACCCCGAACACTGAAGCTTTCTTT | CASSPLVTPNTEAFF | - | TRBJ1-1 | - | TRBV18
TGCGCCAGCAGCCCGTTAGGGGATGGGGAGACCCAGTACTTC | CASSPLGDGETQYF | few | TRBJ2-5 | - | TRBV5-1
TGTGCCAGCAGCCACCAGACAGGGGGCATCTACGAGCAGTACTTC | CASSHQTGGIYEQYF | - | TRBJ2-7 | TRBD1 | TRBV14
TGTGCCAGCAGTTTTTTTAGCCTAACCAGTGGGGATACGCAGTATTTT | CASSFFSLTSGDTQYF | few | TRBJ2-3 | - | TRBV12-3/TRBV12-4
TGTGCCAGCAGTGAAAGGGAGGGGGCGCGATCCTACGAGCAGTACTTC | CASSEREGARSYEQYF | - | TRBJ2-7 | - | TRBV2
TGTGCCAGCTCACCAATCTCTGGGAACACTGAAGCTTTCTTT | CASSPISGNTEAFF | - | TRBJ1-1 | - | TRBV18
TGTGCCAGCAGTTACTCCGGATTTGGAGGAGAGACCCAGTACTTC | CASSYSGFGGETQYF | many | TRBJ2-5 | - | TRBV6-2/TRBV6-3
TGTGCCAGCAGTCCCGGGATGGTGGCAGATACGCAGTATTTT | CASSPGMVADTQYF | many | TRBJ2-3 | - | TRBV12-3/TRBV12-4
TGCGCCAGCAGCCAAGCATCAGCGGGAGGCCCTAGCACAGATACGCAGTATTTT | CASSQASAGGPSTDTQYF | - | TRBJ2-3 | TRBD2 | TRBV4-1
TGTGCCATCAGTGTTGGGGGGACCGCGTGGGAGACCCAGTACTTC | CAISVGGTAWETQYF | - | TRBJ2-5 | - | TRBV10-3
TGTGCCAGCAGCCAGACAGTAGTCAATGAGCAGTTCTTC | CASSQTVVNEQFF | few | TRBJ2-1 | - | TRBV4-2
TGTGCCAGCAGCGCAGACAGAACTTCCTACAATGAGCAGTTCTTC | CASSADRTSYNEQFF | - | TRBJ2-1 | - | TRBV9
TGTGCCAGCAAAGGCCACGGGGGCACAGATACGCAGTATTTT | CASKGHGGTDTQYF | - | TRBJ2-3 | - | TRBV6-6
TGTGCCAGCAGCCAAGGGGCATCATCCCTCCATGGCTACACCTTC | CASSQGASSLHGYTF | - | TRBJ1-2 | - | TRBV3-1
TGCAGCGCCGAGGGCGGAGGCACAGATACGCAGTATTTT | CSAEGGGTDTQYF | - | TRBJ2-3 | - | TRBV29-1
TGTGCCACCAGCAGAGATGGGGACTACGAGCAGTACTTC | CATSRDGDYEQYF | - | TRBJ2-7 | - | TRBV15
TGTGCCAGCAGTTTAGTCGGACTAGCGGGATTACGGGAGACCCAGTACTTC | CASSLVGLAGLRETQYF | few | TRBJ2-5 | TRBD2 | TRBV27
TGTGCCAGAGAGGACAGCAGCTTTGAAAGTCCACGAAACTATGGCTACACCTTC | CAREDSSFESPRNYGYTF | - | TRBJ1-2 | - | TRBV12-3/TRBV12-4
TGTGCCAGCAGCTTCCAGAACCCCCGGGACAGCCCCTACAATGAGCAGTTCTTC | CASSFQNPRDSPYNEQFF | few | TRBJ2-1 | TRBD1 | TRBV11-3
TGCGCCAGCAGCCCACGTTCCGAGGCCCTCCCACTCTATGGCTGCACCTTC | CASSPRSEALPLYGCTF | - | TRBJ1-2 | - | TRBV5-1